The rows below give T cell receptor beta chains drawn from one sample of a study of regulatory T cells in long-lasting Graves disease. MiXCR, run by TCRdb on the multiplex PCR reads, gives a single entry per CDR3 protein. The sample has about 450,000 distinct CDR3 sequences, 23% seen once. This material consisted of peripheral blood mononuclear cells (PBMCs), taken when the disease was refractory, from a patient treated with antithyroid drugs. These receptor sequences come from a female donor with Graves disease. Both conserved end residues are part of each CDR3. A D gene is named only where the DNA matches it firmly. Rows give clone size only sometimes, using once, few, many, or a class for an expanded clone.

j_call v_call d_call cdr3_length clone_size cdr3_nt cdr3_aa
TRBJ2-7 TRBV20-1 TRBD1 16 few TGCAGTGCTAGAGGGATTCGACAGGGCACCCTCTACGAGCAGTACTTC CSARGIRQGTLYEQYF
TRBJ1-5 TRBV12-3/TRBV12-4 - 13 few TGTGCCAGCAGGGACAGCGTTAGAAGGCCCCAGCATTTT CASRDSVRRPQHF
TRBJ2-7 TRBV7-8 TRBD1 19 - TGTGCCAGCAGTCCCCTCCGGGACAGGCGACTTTCACGCTCCTACGAGCAGTACTTC CASSPLRDRRLSRSYEQYF
TRBJ2-2 TRBV7-7 - 13 few TGTGCTAGCAGCTTATCAAACTTAGGGGAGCTGTTTTTT CASSLSNLGELFF
TRBJ2-1 TRBV7-9 TRBD2 16 - TGTGCCACAGCAGTCTCTGGGAGCGGGAGGAGGAATGAGCAGTTCTTC CATAVSGSGRRNEQFF
TRBJ1-5 TRBV19 - 17 - TGTGCCAGTAGTCCCCATTTGGGACAAAATCGGCTCCAGCCCCAGCATTTT CASSPHLGQNRLQPQHF
TRBJ2-7 TRBV2 TRBD2 13 many TGTGCCAGCACAATAGCGGGAGGCTACGAGCAGTACTTC CASTIAGGYEQYF
TRBJ1-2 TRBV6-5 - 16 - TGTGCCAGCAGTTTCCGGGAAAAAACCCTTCGGGATGGCTACACCTTC CASSFREKTLRDGYTF
TRBJ1-6 TRBV7-9 TRBD1 14 few TGTGCCAGCAGCGGAGGACAGGGCCAATCACCCCTCCACTTT CASSGGQGQSPLHF
TRBJ2-7 TRBV24-1 TRBD1 14 - TGTGCCACCAGTTCCCGGGACAGAAACTACGAGCAGTACTTC CATSSRDRNYEQYF
TRBJ2-7 TRBV7-2 TRBD2 16 once TGTGCCAGCAGCTTAGGCGGACTAGCGAGACGCTACGAGCAGTACTTC CASSLGGLARRYEQYF